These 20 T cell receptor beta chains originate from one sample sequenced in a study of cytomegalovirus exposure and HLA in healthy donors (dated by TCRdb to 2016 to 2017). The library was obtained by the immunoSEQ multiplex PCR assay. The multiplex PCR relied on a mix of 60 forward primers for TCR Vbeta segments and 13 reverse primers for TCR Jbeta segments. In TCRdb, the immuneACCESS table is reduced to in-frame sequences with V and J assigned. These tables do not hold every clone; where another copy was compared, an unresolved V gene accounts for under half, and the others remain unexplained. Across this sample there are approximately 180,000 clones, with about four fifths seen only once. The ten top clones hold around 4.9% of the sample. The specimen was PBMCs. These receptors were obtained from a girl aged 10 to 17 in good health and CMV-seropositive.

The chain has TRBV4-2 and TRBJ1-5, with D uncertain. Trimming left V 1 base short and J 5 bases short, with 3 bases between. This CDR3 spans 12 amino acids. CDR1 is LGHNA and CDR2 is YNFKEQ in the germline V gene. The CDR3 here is CASSQGDQPQHF. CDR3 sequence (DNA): TGTGCCAGCAGCCAAGGAGATCAGCCCCAGCATTTT.

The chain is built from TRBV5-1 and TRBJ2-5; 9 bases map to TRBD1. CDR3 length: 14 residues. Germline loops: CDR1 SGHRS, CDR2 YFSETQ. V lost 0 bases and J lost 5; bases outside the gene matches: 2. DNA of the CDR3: TGCGCCAGCAGCTTGGGTGGACAGGGGGAGACCCAGTACTTC. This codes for CASSLGGQGETQYF.

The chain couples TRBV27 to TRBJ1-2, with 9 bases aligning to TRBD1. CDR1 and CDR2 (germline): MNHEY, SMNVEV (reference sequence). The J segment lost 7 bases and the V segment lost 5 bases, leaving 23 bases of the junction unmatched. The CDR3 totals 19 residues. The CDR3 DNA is TGTGCCAGCAGTCCGACACCCGGCGGTGGGACAGGGCGATTAGTTGGCTACACCTTC. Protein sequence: CASSPTPGGGTGRLVGYTF.

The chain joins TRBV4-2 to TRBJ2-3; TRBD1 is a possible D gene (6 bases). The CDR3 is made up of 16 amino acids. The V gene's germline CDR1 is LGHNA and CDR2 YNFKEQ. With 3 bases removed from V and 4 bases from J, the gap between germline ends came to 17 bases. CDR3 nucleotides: TGTGCCAGCAGCCAGGACGGACAGACTCCTCCAGATACGCAGTATTTT. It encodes CASSQDGQTPPDTQYF.

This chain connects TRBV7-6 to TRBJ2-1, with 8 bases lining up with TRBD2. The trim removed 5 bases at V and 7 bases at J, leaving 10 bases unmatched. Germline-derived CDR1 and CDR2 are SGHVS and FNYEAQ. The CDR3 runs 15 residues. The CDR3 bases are TGTGCCAGCAGCACCCCGGGACTAGAGCTAAATGAGCAGTTCTTC. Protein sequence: CASSTPGLELNEQFF.

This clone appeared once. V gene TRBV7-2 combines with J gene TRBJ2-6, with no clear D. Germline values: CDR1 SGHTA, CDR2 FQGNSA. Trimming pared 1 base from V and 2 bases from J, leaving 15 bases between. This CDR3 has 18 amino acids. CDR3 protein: CASSLDPPPSTGANVLTF. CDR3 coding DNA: TGTGCCAGCAGCTTAGACCCCCCCCCTAGTACTGGGGCCAACGTCCTGACTTTC.

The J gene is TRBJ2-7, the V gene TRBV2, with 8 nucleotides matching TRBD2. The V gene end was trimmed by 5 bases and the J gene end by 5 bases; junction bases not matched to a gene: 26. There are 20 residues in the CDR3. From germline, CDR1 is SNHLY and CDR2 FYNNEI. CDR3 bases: TGTGCCAGCAGTAACTCCCCCCCAGGAAGGGGCGGGGGGTCGCGGGACGAGCAGTACTTC. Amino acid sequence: CASSNSPPGRGGGSRDEQYF.

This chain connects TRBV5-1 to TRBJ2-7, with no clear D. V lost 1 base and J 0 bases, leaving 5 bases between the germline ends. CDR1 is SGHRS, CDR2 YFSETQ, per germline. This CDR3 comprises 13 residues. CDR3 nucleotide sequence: TGCGCCAGCAGCTTGACAGTCTCCTACGAGCAGTACTTC. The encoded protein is CASSLTVSYEQYF.

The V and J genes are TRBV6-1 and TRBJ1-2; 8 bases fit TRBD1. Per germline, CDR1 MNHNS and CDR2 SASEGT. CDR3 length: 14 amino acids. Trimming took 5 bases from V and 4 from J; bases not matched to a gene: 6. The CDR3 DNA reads TGTGCCAGCAGTCACAGGGGGTCGGGCTATGGCTACACCTTC. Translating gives CASSHRGSGYGYTF.

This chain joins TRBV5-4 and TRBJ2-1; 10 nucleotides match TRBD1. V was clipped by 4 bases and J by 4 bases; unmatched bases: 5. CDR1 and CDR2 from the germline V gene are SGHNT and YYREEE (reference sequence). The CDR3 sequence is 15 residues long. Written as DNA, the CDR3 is TGTGCCAGCAGCAAGGGACAGGGGATATACAATGAGCAGTTCTTC. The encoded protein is CASSKGQGIYNEQFF.

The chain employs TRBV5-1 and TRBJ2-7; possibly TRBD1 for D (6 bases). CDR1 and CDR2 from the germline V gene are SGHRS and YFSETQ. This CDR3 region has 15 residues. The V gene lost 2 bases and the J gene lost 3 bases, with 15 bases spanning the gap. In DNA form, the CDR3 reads TGCGCCAGCAGCTTCCTCCGGGACATTAACTACGAGCAGTACTTC. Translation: CASSFLRDINYEQYF.

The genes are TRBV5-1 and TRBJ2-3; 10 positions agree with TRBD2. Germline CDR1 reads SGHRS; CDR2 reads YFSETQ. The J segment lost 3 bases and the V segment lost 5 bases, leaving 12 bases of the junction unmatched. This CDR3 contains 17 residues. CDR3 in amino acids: CASRPSTSGVGTDTQYF. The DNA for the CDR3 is TGCGCCAGCAGGCCATCCACTAGCGGGGTGGGTACAGATACGCAGTATTTT.

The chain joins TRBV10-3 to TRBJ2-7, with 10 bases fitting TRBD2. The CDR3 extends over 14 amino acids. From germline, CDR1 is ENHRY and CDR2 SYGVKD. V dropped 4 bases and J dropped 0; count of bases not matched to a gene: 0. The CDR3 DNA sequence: TGTGCCATCAGTGGGACTAGCGGCTCCTACGAGCAGTACTTC. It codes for CAISGTSGSYEQYF.

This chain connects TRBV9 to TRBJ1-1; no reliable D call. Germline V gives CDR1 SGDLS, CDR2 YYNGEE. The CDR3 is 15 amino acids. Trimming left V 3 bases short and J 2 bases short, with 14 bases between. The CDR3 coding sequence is TGTGCCAGCAGCGCCCTTGGACGGGAAAACACTGAAGCTTTCTTT. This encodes CASSALGRENTEAFF.

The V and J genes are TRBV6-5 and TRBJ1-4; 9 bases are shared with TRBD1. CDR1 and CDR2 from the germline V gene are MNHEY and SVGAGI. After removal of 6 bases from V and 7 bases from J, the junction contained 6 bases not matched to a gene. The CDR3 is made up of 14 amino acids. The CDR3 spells CASRGDRVPEKLFF. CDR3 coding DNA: TGTGCCAGCAGGGGGGACAGGGTCCCTGAAAAACTGTTTTTT.

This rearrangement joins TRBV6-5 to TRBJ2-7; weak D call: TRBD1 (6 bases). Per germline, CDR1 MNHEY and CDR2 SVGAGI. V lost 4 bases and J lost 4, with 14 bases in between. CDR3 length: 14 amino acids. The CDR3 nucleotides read TGTGCCAGCAGTTTCCAGCCAGGGGTGTACGAGCAGTACTTC. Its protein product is CASSFQPGVYEQYF.

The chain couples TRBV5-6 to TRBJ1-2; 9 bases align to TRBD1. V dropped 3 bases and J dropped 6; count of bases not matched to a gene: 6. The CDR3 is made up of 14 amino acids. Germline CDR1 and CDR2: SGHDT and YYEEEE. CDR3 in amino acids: CASSWETGGDGYTF. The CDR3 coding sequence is TGTGCCAGCAGCTGGGAGACAGGGGGGGATGGCTACACCTTC.

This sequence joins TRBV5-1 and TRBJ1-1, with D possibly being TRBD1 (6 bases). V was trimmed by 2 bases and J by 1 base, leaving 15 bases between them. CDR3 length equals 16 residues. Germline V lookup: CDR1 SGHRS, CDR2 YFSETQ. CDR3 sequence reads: CASSFGLGHPNTEAFF. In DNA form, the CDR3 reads TGCGCCAGCAGCTTCGGCTTGGGACACCCGAACACTGAAGCTTTCTTT.

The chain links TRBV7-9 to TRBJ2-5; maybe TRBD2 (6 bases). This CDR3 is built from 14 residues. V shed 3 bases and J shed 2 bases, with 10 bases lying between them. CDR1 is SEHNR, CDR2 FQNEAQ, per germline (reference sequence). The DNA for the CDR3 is TGTGCCAGCAGCTTCGGAGGGATTCAAGAGACCCAGTACTTC. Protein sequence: CASSFGGIQETQYF.

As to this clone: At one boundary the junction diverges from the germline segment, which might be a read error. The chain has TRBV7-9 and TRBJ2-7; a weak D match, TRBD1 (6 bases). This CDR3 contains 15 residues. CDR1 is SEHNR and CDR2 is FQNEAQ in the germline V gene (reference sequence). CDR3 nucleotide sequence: TGTTCCAGCAGCTTAGTGGGGGCGCGATCCTACGAGCAGTACTTC. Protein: CSSSLVGARSYEQYF.